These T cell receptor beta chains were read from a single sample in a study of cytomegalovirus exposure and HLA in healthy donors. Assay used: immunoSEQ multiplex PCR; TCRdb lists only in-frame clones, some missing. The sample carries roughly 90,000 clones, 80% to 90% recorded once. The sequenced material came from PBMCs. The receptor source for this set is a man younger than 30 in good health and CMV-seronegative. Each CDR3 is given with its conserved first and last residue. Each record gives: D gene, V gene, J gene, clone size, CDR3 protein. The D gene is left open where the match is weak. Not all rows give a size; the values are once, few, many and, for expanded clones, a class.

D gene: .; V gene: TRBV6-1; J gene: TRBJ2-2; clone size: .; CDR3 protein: CASTKTGRTGELFF
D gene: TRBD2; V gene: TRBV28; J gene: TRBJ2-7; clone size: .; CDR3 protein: CASSSQTSGGLYEQYF
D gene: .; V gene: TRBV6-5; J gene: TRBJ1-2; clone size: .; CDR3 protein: CASLDSGYGYTF
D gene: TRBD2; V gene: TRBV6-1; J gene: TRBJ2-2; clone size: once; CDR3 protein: CASSAPVGLADTGELFF
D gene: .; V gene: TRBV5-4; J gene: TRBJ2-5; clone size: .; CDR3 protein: CASSFPQTQETQYF
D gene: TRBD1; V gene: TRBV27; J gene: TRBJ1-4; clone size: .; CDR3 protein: CASSPRQGRNEKLFF
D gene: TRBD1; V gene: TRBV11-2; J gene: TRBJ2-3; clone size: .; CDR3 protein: CASSPRTGGAEDTQYF
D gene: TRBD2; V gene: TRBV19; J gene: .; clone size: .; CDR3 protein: CASSRLAVPYEQYF
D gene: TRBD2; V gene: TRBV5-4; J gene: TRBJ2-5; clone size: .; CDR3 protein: CASSLGTRDYGRGQYF
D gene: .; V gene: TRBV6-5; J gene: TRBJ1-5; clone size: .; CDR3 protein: CASRSGAAQPQHF
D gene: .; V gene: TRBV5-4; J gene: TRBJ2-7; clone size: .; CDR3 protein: CASSSQVSYEQYF
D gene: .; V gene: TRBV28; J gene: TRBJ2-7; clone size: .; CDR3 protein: CASSLWPSPGIEDF
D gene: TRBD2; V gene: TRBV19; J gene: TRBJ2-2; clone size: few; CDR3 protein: CASSTGGVAGELFF
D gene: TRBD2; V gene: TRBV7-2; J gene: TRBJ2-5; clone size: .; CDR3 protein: CASSLALAGGETQYF
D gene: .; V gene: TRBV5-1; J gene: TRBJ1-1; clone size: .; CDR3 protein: CASSPSIRGDTEAFF
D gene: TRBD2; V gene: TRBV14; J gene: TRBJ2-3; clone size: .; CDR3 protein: CASSQDWIQREGQGQYF
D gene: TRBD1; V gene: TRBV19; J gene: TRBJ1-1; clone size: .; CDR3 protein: CASSPYLGTGSEAFF
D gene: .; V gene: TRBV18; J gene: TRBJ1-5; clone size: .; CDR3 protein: CASSPRQPSIANQPQHF
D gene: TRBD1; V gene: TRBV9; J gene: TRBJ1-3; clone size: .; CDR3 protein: CASSVGGTGISGNTIYF
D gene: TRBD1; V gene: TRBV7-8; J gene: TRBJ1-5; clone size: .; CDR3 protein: CASSSDRGRQPQHF
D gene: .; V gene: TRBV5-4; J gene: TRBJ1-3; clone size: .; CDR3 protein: CASSLVGRGNTTYF
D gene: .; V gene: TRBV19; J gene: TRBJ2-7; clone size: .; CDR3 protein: CASSPFDSLGQYF